The 22 T cell receptor beta chains below were found in one sample sequenced in a study of CD8 T cells in ankylosing spondylitis. TCRdb reprocessed the 5' RACE reads with MiXCR, giving one entry per CDR3 protein. In the table there are 250,000 to 300,000 distinct CDR3 sequences, around 18% of which are singletons. Sequencing used blood, either unsorted or a sorted T cell fraction (not recorded which). The receptors shown here come from a male donor with ankylosing spondylitis or in good health (not recorded which).

V usage is TRBV7-8 and J usage is TRBJ2-2, with TRBD2 matching over 7 bases. V lost 4 bases to trimming and J lost 4 bases; unmatched junction nucleotides: 12. CDR1 is SGHVS, CDR2 FQNEAQ, per germline. The CDR3 contains 17 residues. The DNA of the CDR3 is TGTGCCAGCAGCTCCTTGGACGGTGGGGAGGGCACCGGGGAGCTGTTTTTT. It codes for CASSSLDGGEGTGELFF.

The rearrangement links TRBV7-2 to TRBJ2-2, with 7 bases aligning to TRBD2. Germline V lookup: CDR1 SGHTA, CDR2 FQGNSA. The V segment lost 7 bases and the J segment 1 base; nucleotides outside the gene matches: 3. The CDR3 consists of 14 residues. CDR3 nucleotides: TGTGCCAGCAACCCTAGCGGGAACACCGGGGAGCTGTTTTTT. Its translation: CASNPSGNTGELFF. The full variable domain, its missing parts supplied by reference TRBV7-2 and TRBJ2-2, is GAGVSQSPSNKVTEKGKDVELRCDPISGHTALYWYRQSLGQGLEFLIYFQGNSAPDKSGLPSDRFSAERTGGSVSTLTIQRTQQEDSAVYLCASNPSGNTGELFFGEGSRLTVL.

This chain links TRBV6-5 with TRBJ2-2, with a weak D call TRBD1 (6 bases). Trimming removed 7 bases from V and 2 bases from J, with 20 bases in between. The germline CDR1 and CDR2 sequences are MNHEY and SVGAGI. CDR3 size: 17 residues. DNA of the CDR3: TGTGCCAGCATGTTCTCTCCGTACAGGGCTAACACCGGGGAGCTGTTTTTT. Encoded protein: CASMFSPYRANTGELFF.

J is TRBJ2-1 and V is TRBV6-4, with 7 bases that match TRBD1. This CDR3 has 14 amino acids. The V and J ends lost 6 bases and 9 bases, in that order; junction bases with no gene match: 11. Germline V gene lookup returns CDR1 MRHNA and CDR2 SNTAGT. In nucleotides, the CDR3 is TGTGCCAGCAGCCTACAGGGGTTGGGGGCTGAGCAGTTCTTC. The encoded protein is CASSLQGLGAEQFF.

The chain carries TRBV6-1 and TRBJ2-3; unclear D gene. Germline CDR1 and CDR2: MNHNS and SASEGT. The V gene lost 7 bases and the J gene lost 0 bases, with 20 bases spanning the gap. The CDR3 covers 17 residues. CDR3 in DNA: TGTGCCAGCACCTCGAGTAAAAGGACGGCCAGCACAGATACGCAGTATTTT. Amino acids: CASTSSKRTASTDTQYF.

This clonotype turned up a few times. The chain carries TRBV12-3 or TRBV12-4 and TRBJ2-5; D uncertain. This CDR3 contains 16 residues. The V and J ends lost 1 base and 5 bases respectively, with 17 bases between them. The CDR3 nucleotides read TGTGCCAGCAGTTTAGTCCCGCCAGGTGTTCAGGAGACCCAGTACTTC. This translates into CASSLVPPGVQETQYF.

This clonotype showed up just a few times. The genes are TRBV6-2 or TRBV6-3 and TRBJ2-2; perhaps TRBD1 as D (5 bases). The germline gives CDR1 MNHEY, CDR2 SVGEGT. V lost 0 bases and J lost 6, with 11 bases in between. The CDR3 is made up of 15 amino acids. The CDR3: CASSYSGRVAGELFF. For the CDR3, the DNA is TGTGCCAGCAGTTACTCTGGCAGGGTGGCCGGGGAGCTGTTTTTT.

This chain connects TRBV3-1 to TRBJ2-1, with 9 positions matching TRBD1. CDR3 length: 16 residues. V dropped 4 bases and J dropped 1; count of bases not matched to a gene: 5. Looked up from germline, CDR1 is LGHDT and CDR2 is YNNKEL (reference sequence). In DNA, the CDR3 is TGTGCCAGCAGCCTGTACAGGGGGCAATCCTACAATGAGCAGTTCTTC. It encodes CASSLYRGQSYNEQFF.

The V call is TRBV11-2, the J call TRBJ2-4; 7 nucleotides match TRBD2. V shed 2 bases and J 2 bases; nucleotides not matched to a gene: 9. The CDR3 length is 17 residues. Germline assignment: CDR1 SGHAT and CDR2 FQNNGV. The CDR3 region is CASSLISDGRSKNIQYF. The CDR3 DNA is TGTGCCAGCAGCTTAATCTCGGACGGGAGGTCCAAAAACATTCAGTACTTC.

This chain connects TRBV2 to TRBJ2-1; 7 bases match TRBD2. The CDR3 runs to 17 residues. Germline CDR1 and CDR2: SNHLY and FYNNEI. J was trimmed by 2 bases and V by 5 bases; bases with no gene match: 12. CDR3 in amino acids: CASSLADGGIAYNEQFF. The DNA for the CDR3 is TGTGCCAGCAGTCTAGCGGACGGGGGAATTGCCTACAATGAGCAGTTCTTC.

This clonotype is categorized as medium-sized. This chain uses TRBV20-1 with TRBJ2-2; D is unclear. Germline loops: CDR1 DFQATT, CDR2 SNEGSKA (reference sequence). V was clipped by 3 bases and J by 1 base, with 6 bases between them. The CDR3 is 13 amino acids. The CDR3 loop reads CSARPENTGELFF. The CDR3 region has the DNA TGCAGTGCTAGGCCCGAGAACACCGGGGAGCTGTTTTTT.

This clonotype was detected only a few times. This chain uses TRBV27 with TRBJ2-4; D unclear. There are 13 residues in the CDR3. Trimming pared 1 base from V and 1 base from J, leaving 2 bases between. Looked up from germline, CDR1 is MNHEY and CDR2 is SMNVEV (reference sequence). The CDR3 region is CASSLYAKNIQYF. The CDR3 DNA is TGTGCCAGCAGTTTATATGCCAAAAACATTCAGTACTTC.

In this sample, this clonotype turned up a few times. The gene calls are TRBV9 and TRBJ2-3; possible D gene TRBD2, 6 bases. Trimming stripped 0 bases from V and 6 bases from J, with 11 bases between. CDR3 length: 14 amino acids. Germline assignment: CDR1 SGDLS and CDR2 YYNGEE. Here the CDR3 reads CASSVDLASDTQYF. The CDR3, as DNA: TGTGCCAGCAGCGTAGACCTAGCGTCGGATACGCAGTATTTT.

This chain joins TRBV6-5 and TRBJ2-2, with 12 bases matching TRBD2. Germline CDR1 reads MNHEY; CDR2 reads SVGAGI. The CDR3 extends over 18 amino acids. J lost 5 bases, V lost 4 bases, and 11 bases had no gene match. The CDR3 nucleotides are TGTGCCAGCAGTTCTTCCCCTCTAACTAGCGGGGGGACCGGGGAGCTGTTTTTT. Encoded protein: CASSSSPLTSGGTGELFF.

This chain links TRBV10-3 with TRBJ2-7, with 8 bases that match TRBD1. This CDR3 region has 13 residues. Trimming took 4 bases from V and 2 from J; bases not matched to a gene: 1. Germline V CDR1 and CDR2: ENHRY, SYGVKD. CDR3 bases: TGTGCCATCAGTGGACAGGGGACCTACGAGCAGTACGTC. Protein product: CAISGQGTYEQYV.

This chain joins TRBV2 and TRBJ1-1; 8 bases fit TRBD1. V lost 6 bases, J lost 1 base, and 7 bases stayed unmatched. The germline V gene encodes CDR1 SNHLY and CDR2 FYNNEI. This CDR3 region has 15 residues. The CDR3 DNA sequence: TGTGCCAGCAGCTTCGGACAGGGACAGAACACTGAAGCTTTCTTT. Amino acids: CASSFGQGQNTEAFF.

This rearrangement joins TRBV9 to TRBJ2-5; D call uncertain. The CDR3 has 13 amino acids. Trimming pared 3 bases from V and 7 bases from J, leaving 13 bases between. Germline lookup yields CDR1 SGDLS and CDR2 YYNGEE. The CDR3 DNA is TGTGCCAGCAGCGCGCTCAATACCGGGACCCAGTACTTC. This codes for CASSALNTGTQYF.

In its sample, this clonotype was seen many times. The chain joins TRBV5-1 to TRBJ1-6; the D is unclear. The CDR3 runs 15 residues. V was cut by 0 bases and J by 7 bases, with 11 bases left in between. The germline CDR1 and CDR2 sequences are SGHRS and YFSETQ. CDR3 in amino acids: CASSLEHLGNSPLHF. DNA of the CDR3: TGCGCCAGCAGCTTGGAACATCTTGGAAATTCACCCCTCCACTTT.

This clonotype was counted between two and nine times. CDR3 DNA sequence: TGTGCCAGCAGCTTAGATGCAGGGGGCTGGTACGAGCAGTACGTC. It translates to CASSLDAGGWYEQYV. The chain employs TRBV7-2 and TRBJ2-7, with 8 bases matching TRBD1. CDR1 is SGHTA, CDR2 FQGNSA, per germline. CDR3 length equals 15 residues. J was trimmed by 4 bases and V by 1 base; bases with no gene match: 6.

This clonotype was seen a few times. The V call is TRBV20-1, the J call TRBJ2-2, with TRBD1 matching 8 bases. The germline V gene encodes CDR1 DFQATT and CDR2 SNEGSKA (reference sequence). V shed 3 bases and J 4 bases; nucleotides not matched to a gene: 7. The CDR3 has 15 residues. CDR3 DNA: TGCAGTGCTAGGGGCCTCAGGGGGCGCACCGGGGAGCTGTTTTTT. As protein: CSARGLRGRTGELFF.

This clonotype was picked up a small number of times. The V and J genes are TRBV5-1 and TRBJ1-1, with D possibly TRBD1 on 5 matching bases. The CDR3 contains 14 residues. Deletions cut 0 bases from V and 5 bases from J, with 11 bases between. The V gene's germline CDR1 is SGHRS and CDR2 YFSETQ. The CDR3 coding sequence is TGCGCCAGCAGCTTGGGAGGTGGGGGGACTGAAGCTTTCTTT. Its translation is CASSLGGGGTEAFF.

The chain recombines TRBV7-6 with TRBJ2-4; TRBD2 matches at 12 bases. Trimming cost V 5 bases and J 3 bases; bases outside gene matches: 20. Germline CDR1 reads SGHVS; CDR2 reads FNYEAQ. The CDR3 extends over 21 amino acids. The CDR3 protein is CASSIRLAGARGSISKNIQYF. The CDR3 nucleotides are TGTGCCAGCAGCATACGACTAGCGGGAGCGAGGGGCAGCATAAGCAAAAACATTCAGTACTTC.